The 9 T cell receptor beta chains below come from one sample, sequenced in a study of shared T cell receptors in the human thymus. The table came from immunoSEQ multiplex PCR; TCRdb's copy has only in-frame clones and leaves some out. The repertoire holds some 700,000 clones, with approximately 85% as singletons. These data also formed part of another study, on human thymus T cells.

Source material: thymocytes. The receptors come from a girl in the first two years of life with a congenital heart defect.

The chain combines TRBV4-3 with TRBJ2-2; 7 bases fit TRBD2. With V trimmed by 6 bases and J by 8 bases, 9 bases remained unmatched. The CDR3 extends over 14 amino acids. In germline, CDR1 is LGHNA, CDR2 YSLEER. CDR3 sequence reads: CASRPVWRGGELFF. Here the CDR3 DNA reads TGCGCCAGCAGACCCGTATGGCGGGGGGGGGAGCTGTTTTTT.

The genes are TRBV7-6 and TRBJ1-2; 8 nucleotides align to TRBD1. V shed 5 bases and J 4 bases; nucleotides not matched to a gene: 18. The CDR3 is 18 residues long. Germline values: CDR1 SGHVS, CDR2 FNYEAQ. In DNA form, the CDR3 reads TGTGCCAGCAGCGTCTACGGGACAGGAGACTCTGAATTCTATGGCTACACCTTC. It encodes CASSVYGTGDSEFYGYTF.

This clone was seen only once. This rearrangement joins TRBV10-2 to TRBJ1-3; D remains unclear. V was clipped by 6 bases and J by 6 bases, with 18 bases between them. The germline V gene has CDR1 WSHSY and CDR2 SAAADI. The CDR3 is made up of 15 amino acids. CDR3 region: CASSHTGKLENTIYF. CDR3 nucleotide sequence: TGCGCCAGCAGCCACACCGGGAAATTGGAAAACACCATATATTTT.

The chain recombines TRBV4-1 with TRBJ1-2; tentative D call: TRBD1 (6 bases). The CDR3 consists of 14 residues. Germline-derived CDR1 and CDR2 are MGHRA and YSYEKL. V lost 1 base, J lost 8 bases, and 14 bases lay in between. This CDR3 reads CASSQVLGARGYTF. CDR3 in DNA: TGCGCCAGCAGCCAAGTTTTGGGGGCCAGAGGCTACACCTTC.

The chain uses TRBV20-1 and TRBJ2-1; D is possibly TRBD2 (6 bases). Germline V gene data show CDR1 as DFQATT and CDR2 as SNEGSKA (reference sequence). Trimming took off 4 bases at V and 7 bases at J, with 8 bases between the two ends. The CDR3 is made up of 11 amino acids. Here the CDR3 reads CSANLANEQFF. CDR3 nucleotide sequence: TGCAGTGCTAATCTAGCGAATGAGCAGTTCTTC.

This clone has a handful of counts. The V and J genes are TRBV28 and TRBJ2-7; D is uncertain. The V gene's germline CDR1 is MDHEN and CDR2 SYDVKM. Between the trimmed V and J ends, which lost 2 bases and 4 bases, there was a span of 9 bases. The CDR3 contains 13 residues. The CDR3 nucleotides are TGTGCCAGCAGTTTAGAACACGATTACGAGCAGTACTTC. This encodes CASSLEHDYEQYF.

This clone was seen a single time. The chain carries TRBV5-5 and TRBJ1-2; 7 nucleotides agree with TRBD1. Germline loops: CDR1 SGHKS, CDR2 YYEKEE (reference sequence). The CDR3 loop spans 14 amino acids. V was clipped by 4 bases and J by 2 bases; unmatched bases: 5. The CDR3 protein is CASSQVQGNYGYTF. As DNA, the CDR3 is TGTGCCAGCAGCCAGGTACAGGGGAACTATGGCTACACCTTC.

The chain has TRBV14 and TRBJ1-4; TRBD1 matches 7 bases. J gave up 8 bases and V 0 bases, and 6 bases lay outside the gene matches. Germline CDR1 is SGHDN and CDR2 is FVKESK. The CDR3 covers 15 residues. In nucleotides, the CDR3 is TGTGCCAGCAGCCAAGAAGACAGGGTCAGGGAAAAACTGTTTTTT. Its translation: CASSQEDRVREKLFF.

V is TRBV28 and J is TRBJ1-1; no reliable D call. Trimming cost V 5 bases and J 1 base, with 11 bases left between them. CDR3 length: 14 amino acids. Per the germline V gene, CDR1 is MDHEN and CDR2 is SYDVKM. The CDR3 here is CASSPHGRNTEAFF. Here the CDR3 DNA reads TGTGCCAGCAGTCCTCACGGGAGGAACACTGAAGCTTTCTTT.